This is a list of T cell receptor beta chains from one sample in a study of T cell repertoires in cytomegalovirus infection. These receptors are not linked to any known antigen. TCRdb fed the reads into MiXCR, producing one record per CDR3 protein. The data show approximately 910,000 distinct CDR3 sequences, 30% to 40% seen once. Sequenced here: cultured CD8+ T cells from PBMCs, sampled from culture after CMV antigen stimulation. All receptors come from a human donor in good health (CMV status not recorded). Some clones in this sample may be carry-over from other donors' samples. The CDR3 runs from the conserved cysteine through the conserved F or W. The D gene is left open where the match is weak. Clone size is stated in some rows and not others, as once, few, many or a class when expanded.

V	D	size	J	DNA	CDR3
TRBV19	.	.	TRBJ2-1	TGTGCCAGTAGTATCCCGTGGCTAGAACAGTTCTTC	CASSIPWLEQFF
TRBV11-1	.	.	TRBJ2-2	TGTGCCAGCAGCTTAGACTGCCGAGGAGGCCATTGCACCGGGGAGCTGTTTTTT	CASSLDCRGGHCTGELFF
TRBV7-9	TRBD1	many	TRBJ2-5	TGTGCCAGCAGCCCGGACAGGGGACTTGAGACCCAGTACTTC	CASSPDRGLETQYF
TRBV10-3	TRBD1	.	TRBJ1-5	TGTGCCATCAGCGCTACAGGGGTTTCGCCCGGCAATCAGCCCCAGCATTTT	CAISATGVSPGNQPQHF
TRBV4-2	TRBD2	.	TRBJ2-1	TGTGCCAGCAGCCAATCCTGGGGGACTAGGGGGTACAATGAGCAGTTCTTC	CASSQSWGTRGYNEQFF
TRBV20-1	.	.	TRBJ2-5	TGCAGTGCTAGAGGCCGGGACTCCCTATTAGAGACCCAGTACTTC	CSARGRDSLLETQYF
TRBV4-1	TRBD1	.	TRBJ1-5	TGCGCCAGCAGCCAAGGGATAGGGGGCAGCTATAGCAATCAGCCCCAGCATTTT	CASSQGIGGSYSNQPQHF
TRBV5-1	.	.	TRBJ1-1	TGCGCCAGCAGCTGGAACCAGACAGGCGGAACGGTCACTGAAGCTTTCTTT	CASSWNQTGGTVTEAFF
TRBV6-6	.	.	TRBJ2-1	TGTGCCAGCAGCACCCAACTACAGGGCAATGAGCAGTTCTTC	CASSTQLQGNEQFF
TRBV7-8	.	many	TRBJ1-2	TGTGCCAGCAGCTTAAATACAGTCTATGGCTACACCTTC	CASSLNTVYGYTF
TRBV12-3/TRBV12-4	.	few	TRBJ1-5	TGTGCCAGCAGTTTAGAACCGAGTTCGCCCCAGCATTTT	CASSLEPSSPQHF
TRBV9	.	.	TRBJ2-1	TGTGCCAGCAGCGTAGCTGAGTACAATGAGCAGTTCTTC	CASSVAEYNEQFF
TRBV28	TRBD1	many	TRBJ2-4	TGTGCCAGCAGTTTACGCACGACAGGGGCCAAAAACATTCAGTACTTC	CASSLRTTGAKNIQYF
TRBV7-9	.	many	TRBJ1-4	TGTGCCAGCAGGGGGCCGCGACCTTATGAAAAACTGTTTTTT	CASRGPRPYEKLFF
TRBV12-3/TRBV12-4	TRBD1	.	TRBJ2-3	TGTGCCAGCAGTCCTTTCCCCCGACAGGGTACAGATACGCAGTATTTT	CASSPFPRQGTDTQYF